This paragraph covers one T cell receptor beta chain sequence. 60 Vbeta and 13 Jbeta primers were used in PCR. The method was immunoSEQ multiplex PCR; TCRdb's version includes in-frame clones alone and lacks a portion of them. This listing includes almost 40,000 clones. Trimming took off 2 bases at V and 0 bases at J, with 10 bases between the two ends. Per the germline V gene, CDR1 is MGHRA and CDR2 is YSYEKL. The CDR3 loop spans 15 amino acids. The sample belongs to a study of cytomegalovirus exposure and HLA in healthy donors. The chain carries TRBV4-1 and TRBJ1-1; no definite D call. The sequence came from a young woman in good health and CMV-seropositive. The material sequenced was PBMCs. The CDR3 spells CASSQPTSLNTEAFF. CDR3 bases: TGCGCCAGCAGCCAACCGACATCCTTGAACACTGAAGCTTTCTTT.